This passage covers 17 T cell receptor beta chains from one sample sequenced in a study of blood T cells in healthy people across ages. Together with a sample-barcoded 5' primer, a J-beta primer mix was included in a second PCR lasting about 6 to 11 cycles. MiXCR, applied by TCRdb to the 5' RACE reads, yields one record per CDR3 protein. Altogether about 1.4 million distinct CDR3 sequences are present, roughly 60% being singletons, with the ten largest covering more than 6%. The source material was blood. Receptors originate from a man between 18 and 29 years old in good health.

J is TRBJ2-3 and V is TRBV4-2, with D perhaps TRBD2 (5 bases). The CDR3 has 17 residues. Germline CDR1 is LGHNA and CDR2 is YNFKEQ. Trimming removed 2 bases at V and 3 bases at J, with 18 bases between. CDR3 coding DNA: TGTGCCAGCAGCCAACCTTCCGTTAGCGTCGGGACAGATACGCAGTATTTT. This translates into CASSQPSVSVGTDTQYF.

CDR3 in amino acids: CASSYSTLTGTGDYEQYF. The DNA for the CDR3 is TGTGCCAGCAGTTACTCGACTCTCACCGGGACAGGCGATTATGAGCAGTACTTC. The chain uses TRBV6-2 or TRBV6-3 and TRBJ2-5; TRBD1 matches at 8 bases. CDR1 MNHEY and CDR2 SVGEGT come from the germline V gene. J gave up 11 bases and V 0 bases, and 20 bases lay outside the gene matches. This CDR3 comprises 18 residues.

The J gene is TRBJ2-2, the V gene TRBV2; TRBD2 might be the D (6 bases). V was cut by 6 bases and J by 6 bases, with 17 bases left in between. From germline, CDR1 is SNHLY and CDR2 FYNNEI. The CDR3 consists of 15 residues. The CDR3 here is CASSSTSFISGELFF. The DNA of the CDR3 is TGTGCCAGCAGCTCGACTAGTTTCATCTCCGGGGAGCTGTTTTTT. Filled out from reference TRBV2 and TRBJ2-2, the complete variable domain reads EPEVTQTPSHQVTQMGQEVILRCVPISNHLYFYWYRQILGQKVEFLVSFYNNEISEKSEIFDDQFSVERPDGSNFTLKIRSTKLEDSAMYFCASSSTSFISGELFFGEGSRLTVL.

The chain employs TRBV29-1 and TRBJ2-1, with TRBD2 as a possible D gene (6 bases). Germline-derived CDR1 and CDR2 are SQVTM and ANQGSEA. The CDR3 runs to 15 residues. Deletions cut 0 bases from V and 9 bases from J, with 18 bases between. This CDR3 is CSVEDNRPGRFEQFF. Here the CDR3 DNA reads TGCAGCGTTGAAGATAATCGCCCAGGGAGGTTTGAGCAGTTCTTC.

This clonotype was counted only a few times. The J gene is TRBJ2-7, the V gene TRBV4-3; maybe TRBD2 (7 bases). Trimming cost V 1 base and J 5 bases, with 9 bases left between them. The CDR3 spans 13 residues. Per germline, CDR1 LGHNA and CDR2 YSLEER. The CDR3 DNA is TGCGCCAGCAGCCAAGCGGGGGGCCACGAGCAGTACTTC. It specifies CASSQAGGHEQYF.

CDR3: CSVDSPGSYEQYF. The CDR3 bases are TGCAGCGTTGATTCTCCGGGCTCCTACGAGCAGTACTTC. This chain links TRBV29-1 with TRBJ2-7, with D uncertain. This CDR3 contains 13 residues. The germline V gene encodes CDR1 SQVTM and CDR2 ANQGSEA. Trimming removed 3 bases from V and 0 bases from J, with 9 bases in between.

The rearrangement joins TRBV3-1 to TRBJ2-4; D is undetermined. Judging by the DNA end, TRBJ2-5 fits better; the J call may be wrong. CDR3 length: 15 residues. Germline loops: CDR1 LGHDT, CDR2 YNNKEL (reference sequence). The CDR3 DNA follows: TGTGCCAGCAGCCATCTACGGCCGCGGAGAGAGACCCAGTACTTC. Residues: CASSHLRPRRETQYF.

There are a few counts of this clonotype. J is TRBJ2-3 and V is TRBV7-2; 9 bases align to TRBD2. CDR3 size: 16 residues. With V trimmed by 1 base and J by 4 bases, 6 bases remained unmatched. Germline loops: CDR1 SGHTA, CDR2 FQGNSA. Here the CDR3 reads CASSLEASGTPDTQYF. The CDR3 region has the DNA TGTGCCAGCAGCTTAGAAGCTAGCGGGACCCCAGATACGCAGTATTTT.

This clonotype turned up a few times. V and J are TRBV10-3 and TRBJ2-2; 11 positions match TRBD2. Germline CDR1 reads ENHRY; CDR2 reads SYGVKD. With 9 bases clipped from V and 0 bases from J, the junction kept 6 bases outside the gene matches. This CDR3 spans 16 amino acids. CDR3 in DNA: TGTGCCATTAGCGGACTAGCGGGTGCGAACACCGGGGAGCTGTTTTTT. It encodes CAISGLAGANTGELFF.

In DNA, the CDR3 is TGTGCCAGCAGTTACTCGATTGGGAGCTCCTACAATGAGCAGTTCTTC. It is translated as CASSYSIGSSYNEQFF. This sequence joins TRBV6-2 or TRBV6-3 and TRBJ2-1; weak D call: TRBD2 (5 bases). Germline V CDR1 and CDR2: MNHEY, SVGEGT. This CDR3 contains 16 residues. Trimming cost V 0 bases and J 0 bases, with 9 bases left between them.

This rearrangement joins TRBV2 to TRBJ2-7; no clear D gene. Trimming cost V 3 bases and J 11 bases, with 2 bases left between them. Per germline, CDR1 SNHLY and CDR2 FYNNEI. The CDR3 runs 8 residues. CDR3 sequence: CASSDKYF. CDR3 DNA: TGTGCCAGCAGTGATAAGTACTTC.

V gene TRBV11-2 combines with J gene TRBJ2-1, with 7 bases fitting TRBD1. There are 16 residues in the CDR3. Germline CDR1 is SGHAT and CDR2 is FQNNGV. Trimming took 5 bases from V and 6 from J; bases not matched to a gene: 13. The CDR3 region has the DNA TGTGCCAGCAGCCAAATTATCCGGGACAGATTCAATGAGCAGTTCTTC. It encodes CASSQIIRDRFNEQFF.

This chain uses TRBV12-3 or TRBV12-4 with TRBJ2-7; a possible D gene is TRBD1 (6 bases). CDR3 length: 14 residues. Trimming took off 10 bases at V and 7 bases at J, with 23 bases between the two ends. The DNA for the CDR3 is TGTGCCACCGGACCGGGACACCTTCACAATGAGCAGTACTTC. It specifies CATGPGHLHNEQYF.

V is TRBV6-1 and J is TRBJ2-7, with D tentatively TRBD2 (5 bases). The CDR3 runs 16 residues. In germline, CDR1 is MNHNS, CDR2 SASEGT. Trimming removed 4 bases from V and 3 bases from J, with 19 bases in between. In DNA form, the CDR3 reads TGTGCCAGCAGTGGAGCGGCCCCAGCCCACTTCTACGAGCAGTACTTC. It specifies CASSGAAPAHFYEQYF.

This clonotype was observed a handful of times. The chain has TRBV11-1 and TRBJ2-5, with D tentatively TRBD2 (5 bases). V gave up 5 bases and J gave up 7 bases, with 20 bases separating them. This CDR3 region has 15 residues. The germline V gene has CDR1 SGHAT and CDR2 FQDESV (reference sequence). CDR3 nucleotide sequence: TGTGCCAGCAGCAACAAGGGCCCTAGCCCAATGACCCAGTACTTC. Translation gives CASSNKGPSPMTQYF.

The CDR3 DNA reads as TGTGCCACCCACTTTCCGGGAACTGAAGCTTTCTTT. Its translation: CATHFPGTEAFF. The rearrangement uses TRBV6-2 or TRBV6-3 and TRBJ1-1, with D unclear. The CDR3 covers 12 residues. CDR1 and CDR2 from the germline V gene are MNHEY and SVGEGT. Trimming took off 10 bases at V and 5 bases at J, with 14 bases between the two ends.

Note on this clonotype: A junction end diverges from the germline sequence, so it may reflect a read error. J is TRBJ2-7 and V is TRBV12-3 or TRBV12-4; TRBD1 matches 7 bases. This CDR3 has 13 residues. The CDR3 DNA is TGTGCCAGCAGAGATACAGGGGCCTACGAGAAGTACTTC. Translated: CASRDTGAYEKYF.